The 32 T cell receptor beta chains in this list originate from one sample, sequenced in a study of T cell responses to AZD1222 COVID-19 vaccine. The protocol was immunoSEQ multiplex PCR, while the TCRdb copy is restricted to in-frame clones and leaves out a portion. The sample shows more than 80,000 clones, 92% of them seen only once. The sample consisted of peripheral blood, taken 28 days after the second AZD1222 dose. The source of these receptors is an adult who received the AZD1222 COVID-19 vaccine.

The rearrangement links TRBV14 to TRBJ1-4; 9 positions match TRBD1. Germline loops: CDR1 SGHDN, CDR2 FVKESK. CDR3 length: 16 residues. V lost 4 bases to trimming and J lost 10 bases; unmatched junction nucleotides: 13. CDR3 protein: CASSLTVGTGSRKLFF. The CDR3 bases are TGTGCCAGCAGCCTAACGGTAGGGACAGGGTCACGAAAACTGTTTTTT.

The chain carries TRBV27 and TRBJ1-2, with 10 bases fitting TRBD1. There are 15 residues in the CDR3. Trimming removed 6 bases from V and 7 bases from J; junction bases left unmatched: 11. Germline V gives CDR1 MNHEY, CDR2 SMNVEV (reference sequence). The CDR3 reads CASRPNRQGASGYTF. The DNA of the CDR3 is TGTGCCAGCAGACCTAACCGACAGGGGGCTAGTGGCTACACCTTC.

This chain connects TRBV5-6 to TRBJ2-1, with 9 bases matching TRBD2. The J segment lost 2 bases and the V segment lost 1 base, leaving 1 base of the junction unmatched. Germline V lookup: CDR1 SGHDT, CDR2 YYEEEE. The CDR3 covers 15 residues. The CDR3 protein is CASSLTSGPYNEQFF. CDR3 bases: TGTGCCAGCAGCTTGACTAGCGGGCCCTACAATGAGCAGTTCTTC.

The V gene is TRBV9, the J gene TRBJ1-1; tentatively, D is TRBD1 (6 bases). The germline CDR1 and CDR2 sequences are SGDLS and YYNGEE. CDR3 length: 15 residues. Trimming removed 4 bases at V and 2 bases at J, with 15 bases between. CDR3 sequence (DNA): TGTGCCAGCAGCACCAACGCAGGGGAAAACACTGAAGCTTTCTTT. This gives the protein CASSTNAGENTEAFF. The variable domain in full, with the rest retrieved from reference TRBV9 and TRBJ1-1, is DSGVTQTPKHLITATGQRVTLRCSPRSGDLSVYWYQQSLDQGLQFLIQYYNGEERAKGNILERFSAQQFPDLHSELNLSSLELGDSALYFCASSTNAGENTEAFFGQGTRLTVV.

The CDR3 loop reads CASSSGRPYRLQETQYF. The CDR3, as DNA: TGTGCCAGCAGCTCCGGCCGCCCATACAGGCTTCAAGAGACCCAGTACTTC. This sequence joins TRBV5-6 and TRBJ2-5; a weak D match, TRBD1 (5 bases). The CDR3 covers 17 residues. Germline CDR1 and CDR2: SGHDT and YYEEEE. Trimming took 3 bases from V and 2 from J, leaving 20 bases between them.

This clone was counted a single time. Written as DNA, the CDR3 is TGCAGTGCTAGTTCTAATCGAGAGACCCAGTACTTC. Encoded protein: CSASSNRETQYF. The chain links TRBV20-1 to TRBJ2-5; D is undetermined. CDR1 DFQATT and CDR2 SNEGSKA come from the germline V gene (reference sequence). V was cut by 3 bases and J by 4 bases, with 9 bases left in between. This CDR3 is 12 amino acids long.

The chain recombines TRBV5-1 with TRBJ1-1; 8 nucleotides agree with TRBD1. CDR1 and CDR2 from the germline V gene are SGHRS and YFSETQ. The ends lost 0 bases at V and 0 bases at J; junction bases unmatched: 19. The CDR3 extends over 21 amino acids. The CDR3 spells CASSLVSGGGIPTLLNTEAFF. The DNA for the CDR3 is TGCGCCAGCAGCTTGGTGTCAGGGGGCGGCATCCCGACCCTCTTGAACACTGAAGCTTTCTTT.

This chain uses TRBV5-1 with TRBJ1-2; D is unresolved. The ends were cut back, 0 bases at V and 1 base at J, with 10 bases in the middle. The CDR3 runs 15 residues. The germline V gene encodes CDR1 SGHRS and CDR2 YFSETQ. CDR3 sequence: CASSLVGADNYGYTF. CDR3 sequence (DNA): TGCGCCAGCAGCTTGGTTGGTGCAGATAACTATGGCTACACCTTC.

This chain's CDR3 is CASSEKGRRGNQPQHF. The CDR3 region has the DNA TGTGCCAGCAGCGAAAAAGGGCGTCGGGGCAATCAGCCCCAGCATTTT. The rearrangement links TRBV5-6 to TRBJ1-5; D gene ambiguous. V was cut by 4 bases and J by 2 bases, with 16 bases left in between. The CDR3 extends over 16 amino acids. Germline V gene data show CDR1 as SGHDT and CDR2 as YYEEEE.

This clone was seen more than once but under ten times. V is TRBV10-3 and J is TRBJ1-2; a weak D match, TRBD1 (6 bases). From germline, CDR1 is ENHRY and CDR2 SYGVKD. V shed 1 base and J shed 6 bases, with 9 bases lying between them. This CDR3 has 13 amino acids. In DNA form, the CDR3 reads TGTGCCATCAGTGAGTTGTCAGGGGATGGCTACACCTTC. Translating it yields CAISELSGDGYTF.

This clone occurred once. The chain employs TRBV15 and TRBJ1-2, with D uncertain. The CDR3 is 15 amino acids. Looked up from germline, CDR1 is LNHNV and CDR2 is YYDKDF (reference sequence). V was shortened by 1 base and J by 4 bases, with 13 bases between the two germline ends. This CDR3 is CATSRGSQVIYGYTF. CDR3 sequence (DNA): TGTGCCACCAGCAGAGGTAGTCAGGTGATCTATGGCTACACCTTC.

The CDR3 sequence: CASRPNEGEKLFF. The CDR3 DNA follows: TGTGCCAGCAGACCCAACGAAGGTGAAAAACTGTTTTTT. The rearrangement uses TRBV6-5 and TRBJ1-4, with D uncertain. Germline CDR1 and CDR2: MNHEY and SVGAGI. CDR3 length: 13 residues. Trimming left V 6 bases short and J 7 bases short, with 12 bases between.

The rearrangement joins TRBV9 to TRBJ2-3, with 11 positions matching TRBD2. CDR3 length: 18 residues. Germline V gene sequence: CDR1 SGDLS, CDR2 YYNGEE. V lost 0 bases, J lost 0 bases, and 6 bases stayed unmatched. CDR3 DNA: TGTGCCAGCAGCGTAGCTACATCTAGCGGGGGGAGCACAGATACGCAGTATTTT. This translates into CASSVATSSGGSTDTQYF.

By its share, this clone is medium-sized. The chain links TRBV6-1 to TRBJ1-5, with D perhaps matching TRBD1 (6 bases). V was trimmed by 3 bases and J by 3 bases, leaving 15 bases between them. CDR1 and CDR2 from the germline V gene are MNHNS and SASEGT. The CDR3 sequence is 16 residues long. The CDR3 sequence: CASSETGRVDNQPQHF. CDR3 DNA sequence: TGTGCCAGCAGTGAGACAGGAAGAGTGGACAATCAGCCCCAGCATTTT.

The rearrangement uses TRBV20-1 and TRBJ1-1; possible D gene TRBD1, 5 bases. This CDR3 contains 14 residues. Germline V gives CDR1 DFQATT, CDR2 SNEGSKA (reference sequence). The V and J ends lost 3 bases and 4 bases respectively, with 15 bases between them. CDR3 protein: CSASLEGRFTEAFF. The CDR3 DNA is TGCAGTGCTAGTTTGGAGGGGCGATTCACTGAAGCTTTCTTT.

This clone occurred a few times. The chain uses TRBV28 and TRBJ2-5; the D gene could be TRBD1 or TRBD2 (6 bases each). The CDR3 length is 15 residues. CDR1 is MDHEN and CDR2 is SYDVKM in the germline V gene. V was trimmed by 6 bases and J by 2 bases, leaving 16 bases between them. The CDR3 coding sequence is TGTGCCAGCAGACAAACCGGGGGCTGGCAAGAGACCCAGTACTTC. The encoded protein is CASRQTGGWQETQYF.

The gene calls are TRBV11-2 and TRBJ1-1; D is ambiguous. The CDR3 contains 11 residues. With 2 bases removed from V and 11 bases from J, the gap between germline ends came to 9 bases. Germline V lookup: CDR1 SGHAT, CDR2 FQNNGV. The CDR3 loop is CASSLWTAAFF. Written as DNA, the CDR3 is TGTGCCAGCAGCTTATGGACGGCGGCTTTCTTT.

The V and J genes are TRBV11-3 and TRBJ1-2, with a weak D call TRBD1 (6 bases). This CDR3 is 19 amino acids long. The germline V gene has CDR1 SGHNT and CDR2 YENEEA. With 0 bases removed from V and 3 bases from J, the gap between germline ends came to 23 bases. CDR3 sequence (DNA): TGTGCCAGCAGCTTAGAAGGAGTTTCGGGGGGCGTTCCCTACTATGGCTACACCTTC. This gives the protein CASSLEGVSGGVPYYGYTF.

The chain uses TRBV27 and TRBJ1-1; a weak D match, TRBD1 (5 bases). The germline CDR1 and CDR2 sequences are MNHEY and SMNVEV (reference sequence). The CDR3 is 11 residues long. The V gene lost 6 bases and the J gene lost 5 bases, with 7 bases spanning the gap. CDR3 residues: CASSEGTEAFF. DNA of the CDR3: TGTGCCAGCAGCGAGGGGACTGAAGCTTTCTTT.

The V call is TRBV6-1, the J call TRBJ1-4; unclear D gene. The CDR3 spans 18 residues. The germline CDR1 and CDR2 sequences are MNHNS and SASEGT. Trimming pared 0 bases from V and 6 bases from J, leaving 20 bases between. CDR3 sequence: CASSEALDYIPVDEKLFF. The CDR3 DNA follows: TGTGCCAGCAGTGAAGCGCTAGATTATATCCCCGTGGATGAAAAACTGTTTTTT.

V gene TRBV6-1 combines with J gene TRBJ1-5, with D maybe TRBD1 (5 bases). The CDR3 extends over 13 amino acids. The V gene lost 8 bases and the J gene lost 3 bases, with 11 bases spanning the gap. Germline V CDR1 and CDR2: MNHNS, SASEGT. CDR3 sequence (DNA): TGTGCCAGCGGTGGACAATACAATCAGCCCCAGCATTTT. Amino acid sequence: CASGGQYNQPQHF.

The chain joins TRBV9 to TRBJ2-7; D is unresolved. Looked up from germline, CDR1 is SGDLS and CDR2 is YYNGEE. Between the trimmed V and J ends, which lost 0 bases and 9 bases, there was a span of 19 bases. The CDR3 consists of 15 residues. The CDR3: CASSVASFSSARQYF. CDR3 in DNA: TGTGCCAGCAGCGTAGCCTCCTTCTCCTCGGCAAGGCAGTACTTC.

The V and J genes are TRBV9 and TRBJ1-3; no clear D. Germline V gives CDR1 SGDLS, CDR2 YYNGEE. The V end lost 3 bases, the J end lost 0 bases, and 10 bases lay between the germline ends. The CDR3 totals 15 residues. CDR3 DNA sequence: TGTGCCAGCAGCGGCCGGACGGTCTCTGGAAACACCATATATTTT. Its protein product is CASSGRTVSGNTIYF. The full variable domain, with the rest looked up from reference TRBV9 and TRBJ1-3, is DSGVTQTPKHLITATGQRVTLRCSPRSGDLSVYWYQQSLDQGLQFLIQYYNGEERAKGNILERFSAQQFPDLHSELNLSSLELGDSALYFCASSGRTVSGNTIYFGEGSWLTVV.

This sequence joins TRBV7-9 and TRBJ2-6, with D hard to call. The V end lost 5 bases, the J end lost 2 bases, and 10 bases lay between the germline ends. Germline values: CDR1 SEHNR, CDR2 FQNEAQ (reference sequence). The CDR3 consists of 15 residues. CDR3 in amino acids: CASSPDSPGANVLTF. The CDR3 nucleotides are TGTGCCAGCAGCCCCGACTCTCCTGGGGCCAACGTCCTGACTTTC.

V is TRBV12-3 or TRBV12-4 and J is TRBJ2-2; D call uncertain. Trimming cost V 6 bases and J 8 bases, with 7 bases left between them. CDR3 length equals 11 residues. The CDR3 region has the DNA TGTGCCAGCAGCCTCCGGGGGGAGCTGTTTTTT. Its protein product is CASSLRGELFF.

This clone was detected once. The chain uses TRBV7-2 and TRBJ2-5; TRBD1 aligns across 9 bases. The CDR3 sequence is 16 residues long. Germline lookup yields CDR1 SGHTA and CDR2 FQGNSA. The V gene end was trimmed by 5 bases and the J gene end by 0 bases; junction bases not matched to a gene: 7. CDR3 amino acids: CASSPDRGTDQETQYF. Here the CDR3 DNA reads TGTGCCAGCAGCCCAGACAGGGGGACGGACCAAGAGACCCAGTACTTC.

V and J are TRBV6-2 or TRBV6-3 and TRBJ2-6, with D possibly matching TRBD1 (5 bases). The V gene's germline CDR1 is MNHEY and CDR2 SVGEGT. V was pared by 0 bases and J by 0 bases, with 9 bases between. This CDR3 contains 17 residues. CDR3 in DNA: TGTGCCAGCAGTTACTCGTACGACAGCTCTGGGGCCAACGTCCTGACTTTC. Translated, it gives CASSYSYDSSGANVLTF.

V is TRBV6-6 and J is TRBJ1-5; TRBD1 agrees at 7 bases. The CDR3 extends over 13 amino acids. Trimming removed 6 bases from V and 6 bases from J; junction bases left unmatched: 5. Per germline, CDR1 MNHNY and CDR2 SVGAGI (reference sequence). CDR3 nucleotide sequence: TGTGCCAGCAGAACAGGGGACGGTCAGCCCCAGCATTTT. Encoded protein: CASRTGDGQPQHF.

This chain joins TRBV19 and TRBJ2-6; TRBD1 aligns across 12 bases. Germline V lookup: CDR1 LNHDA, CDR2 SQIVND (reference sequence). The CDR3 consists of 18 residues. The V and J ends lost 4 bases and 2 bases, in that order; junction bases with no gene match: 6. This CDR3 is CASSRTGTGGAGANVLTF. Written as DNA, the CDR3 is TGTGCCAGTAGTAGAACCGGGACAGGGGGCGCTGGGGCCAACGTCCTGACTTTC.

In DNA, the CDR3 is TGTGCCAGTCAGCCCCTGACAGGGGACCATGGCTACACCTTC. Protein: CASQPLTGDHGYTF. The chain links TRBV9 to TRBJ1-2; 8 bases line up with TRBD1. Germline CDR1 reads SGDLS; CDR2 reads YYNGEE. The CDR3 is 14 residues long. Losses at the gene ends were 8 bases for V and 6 bases for J; bases not matched to a gene: 12.

CDR3 protein: CASSTYLTSEGDEKLFF. CDR3 coding DNA: TGTGCCAGCAGCACCTACCTTACCTCGGAGGGGGATGAAAAACTGTTTTTT. The V and J genes are TRBV11-3 and TRBJ1-4, with D perhaps matching TRBD1 (6 bases). Germline loops: CDR1 SGHNT, CDR2 YENEEA. The CDR3 covers 17 residues. V was trimmed by 5 bases and J by 6 bases, leaving 22 bases between them.

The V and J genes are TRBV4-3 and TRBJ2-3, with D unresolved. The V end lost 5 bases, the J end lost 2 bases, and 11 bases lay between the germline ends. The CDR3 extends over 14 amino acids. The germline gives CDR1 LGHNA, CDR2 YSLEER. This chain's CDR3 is CASSSSVLTDTQYF. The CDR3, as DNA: TGCGCCAGCAGCTCCAGCGTCCTCACAGATACGCAGTATTTT.